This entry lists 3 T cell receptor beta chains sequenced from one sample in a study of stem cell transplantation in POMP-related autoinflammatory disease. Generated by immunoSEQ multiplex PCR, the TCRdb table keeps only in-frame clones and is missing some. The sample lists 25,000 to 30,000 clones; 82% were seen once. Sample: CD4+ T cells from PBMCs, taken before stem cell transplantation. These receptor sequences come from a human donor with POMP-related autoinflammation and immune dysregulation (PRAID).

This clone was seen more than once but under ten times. The CDR3, as DNA: TGTGCCTGGAGTGAACAGGGCGTCACTGAAGCTTTCTTT. As protein: CAWSEQGVTEAFF. The chain carries TRBV30 and TRBJ1-1, with a possible D match to TRBD1 (6 bases). Germline V CDR1 and CDR2: GTSNPN, SVGIG (reference sequence). This CDR3 contains 13 residues. Trimming removed 1 base at V and 4 bases at J, with 10 bases between.

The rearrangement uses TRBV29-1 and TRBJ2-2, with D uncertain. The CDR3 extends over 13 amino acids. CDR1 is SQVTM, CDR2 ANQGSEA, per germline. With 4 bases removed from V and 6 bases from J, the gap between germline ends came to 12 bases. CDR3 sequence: CSVAWAGAGELFF. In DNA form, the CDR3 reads TGCAGCGTTGCATGGGCTGGGGCCGGGGAGCTGTTTTTT.

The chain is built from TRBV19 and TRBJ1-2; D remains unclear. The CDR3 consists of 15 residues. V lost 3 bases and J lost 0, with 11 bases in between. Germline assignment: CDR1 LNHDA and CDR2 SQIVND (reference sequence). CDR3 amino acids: CASSIRDNSNYGYTF. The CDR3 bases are TGTGCCAGTAGTATTCGCGATAACTCTAACTATGGCTACACCTTC.